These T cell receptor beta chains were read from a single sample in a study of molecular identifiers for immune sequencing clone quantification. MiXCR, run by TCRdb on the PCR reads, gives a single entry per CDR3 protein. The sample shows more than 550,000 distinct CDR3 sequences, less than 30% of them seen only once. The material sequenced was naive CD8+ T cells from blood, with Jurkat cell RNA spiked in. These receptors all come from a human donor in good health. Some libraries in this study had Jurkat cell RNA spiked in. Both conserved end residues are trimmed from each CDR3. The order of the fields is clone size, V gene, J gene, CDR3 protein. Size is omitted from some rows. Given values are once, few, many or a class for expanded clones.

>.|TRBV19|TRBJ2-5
ASSSHLSGQGTQY
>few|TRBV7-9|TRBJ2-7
ASSLLDRGLYEQY
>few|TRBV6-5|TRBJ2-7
ASSPIQGELWYEQY
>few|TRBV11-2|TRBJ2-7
ASSSILAGRSYEQY
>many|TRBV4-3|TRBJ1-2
ASSQERTGGGDGYT
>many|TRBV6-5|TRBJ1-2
ASSYSTLSNYGYT
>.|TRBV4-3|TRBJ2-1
ASSQGPGMNYNEQF
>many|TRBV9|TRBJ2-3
ASSVERDTLSTDTQY
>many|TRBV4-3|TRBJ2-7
ASSLGAWTESSYEQY
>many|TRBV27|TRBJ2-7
ATALGQSYEQY
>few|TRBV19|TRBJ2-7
ASSGTDYEQY
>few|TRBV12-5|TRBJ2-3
ASAPGWGLTDTDTQY
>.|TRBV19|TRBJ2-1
ASRSQGTDEQF
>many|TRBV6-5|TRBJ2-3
ASSYRQGTDTQY
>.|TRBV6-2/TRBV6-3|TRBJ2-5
ASIHGTAYQETQY
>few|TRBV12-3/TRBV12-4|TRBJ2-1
ASSFQGIMDEQF
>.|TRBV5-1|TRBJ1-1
ASSLGWTDTEAF
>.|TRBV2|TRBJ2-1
ASRPTSGVYNEQF
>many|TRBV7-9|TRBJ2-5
ASSLAQRGETQY
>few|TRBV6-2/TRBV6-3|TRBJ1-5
ASGLQGTQPQH
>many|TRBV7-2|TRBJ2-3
ASSQGLAGGGTDTQY
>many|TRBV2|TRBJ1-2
ASSDTGYGYT
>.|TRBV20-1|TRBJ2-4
SARGTLLDLWAECIFAQNIQY
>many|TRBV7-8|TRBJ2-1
ASSPQAGISNEQF
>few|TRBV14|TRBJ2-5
ASSRLGGGQETQY
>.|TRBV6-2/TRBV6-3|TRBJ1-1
ASSSGARNTEAF
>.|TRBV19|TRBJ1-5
ASSINIGGARNQPQH
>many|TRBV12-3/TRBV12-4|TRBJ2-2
ASQADTGELF
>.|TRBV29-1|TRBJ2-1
SVEGGQSPYNEQF
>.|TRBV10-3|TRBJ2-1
ALRPDRGSYNEQF
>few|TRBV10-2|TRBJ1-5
ASTHGGLGNQPQH
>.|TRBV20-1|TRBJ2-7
SAREPGGYEQY
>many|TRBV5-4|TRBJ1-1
ASRNPEGGQGRTEAF
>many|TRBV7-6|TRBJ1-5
ASSQSGGAGNQPQH
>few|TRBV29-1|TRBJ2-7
SVVIGDPLLYEQY
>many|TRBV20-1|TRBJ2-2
SARDLQRENTGELF
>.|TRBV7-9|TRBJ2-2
ASSFVPENTGELF
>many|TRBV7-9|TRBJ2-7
ASSEWGEASYEQY
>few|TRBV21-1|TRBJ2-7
ASSPTHHPEQY
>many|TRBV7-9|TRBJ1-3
ASNGGASSGNTIY
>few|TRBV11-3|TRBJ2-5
ASSNREKETQY
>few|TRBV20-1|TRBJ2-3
SARDVLAGTIDTQY
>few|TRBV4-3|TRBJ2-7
ASSQGSAGGSYEQY
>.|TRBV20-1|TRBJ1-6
SPHRTDYYNSPLH
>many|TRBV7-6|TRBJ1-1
ASSPGPRGGTEAF
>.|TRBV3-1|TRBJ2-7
ASSQDQSGYEQY
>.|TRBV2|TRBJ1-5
ASSDPPNQPQH
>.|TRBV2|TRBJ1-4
AFQDGQLATNEKLF
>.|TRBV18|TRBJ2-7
ASSPSISYEQY
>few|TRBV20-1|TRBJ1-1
SARAGGAEAF
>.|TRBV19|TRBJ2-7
ASKGDQFCEQY
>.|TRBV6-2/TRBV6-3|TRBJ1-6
ASSYSILGHNSPLH
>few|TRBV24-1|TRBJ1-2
ATSGSWNYGYT
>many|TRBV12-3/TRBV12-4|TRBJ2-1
ASILDNYNEQF
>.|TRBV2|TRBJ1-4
ASRPGQGYEKLF
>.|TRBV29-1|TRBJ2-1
SVEARRWAHYNEQF
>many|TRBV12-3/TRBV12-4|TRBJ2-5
ASSLRFQETQY
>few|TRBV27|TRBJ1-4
ASSLIGNEKLF
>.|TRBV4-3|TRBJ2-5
ASSQDLGLASQETQY
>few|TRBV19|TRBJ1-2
ASSPGPRIIINYGYT